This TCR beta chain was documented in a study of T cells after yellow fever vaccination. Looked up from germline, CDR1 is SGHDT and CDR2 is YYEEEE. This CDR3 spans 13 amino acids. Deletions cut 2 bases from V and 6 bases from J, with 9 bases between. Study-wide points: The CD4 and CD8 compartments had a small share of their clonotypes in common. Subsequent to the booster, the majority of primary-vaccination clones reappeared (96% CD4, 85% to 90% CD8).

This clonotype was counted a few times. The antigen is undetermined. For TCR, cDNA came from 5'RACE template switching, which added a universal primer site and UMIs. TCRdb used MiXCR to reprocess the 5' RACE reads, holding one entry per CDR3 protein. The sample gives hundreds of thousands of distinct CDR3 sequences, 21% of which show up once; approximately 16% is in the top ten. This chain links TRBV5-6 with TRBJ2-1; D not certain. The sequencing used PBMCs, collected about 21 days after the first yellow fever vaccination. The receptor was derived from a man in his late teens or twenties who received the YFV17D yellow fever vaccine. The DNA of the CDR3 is TGTGCCAGCAGCTTAGTCCTATTCAATGAGCAGTTCTTC. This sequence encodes CASSLVLFNEQFF. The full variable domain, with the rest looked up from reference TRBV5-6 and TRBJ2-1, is DAGVTQSPTHLIKTRGQQVTLRCSPKSGHDTVSWYQQALGQGPQFIFQYYEEEERQRGNFPDRFSGHQFPNYSSELNVNALLLGDSALYLCASSLVLFNEQFFGPGTRLTVL.